This T cell receptor (beta chain) was recorded in a study of blood T cell repertoires in COVID-19. Across the whole study: Donors in the United States, Italy and Spain gave samples during acute or convalescent COVID-19.

Recruitment covered roughly 24 US areas and drew participants whose ages spanned about 18 to 95 years. Assignment of participants to cohorts was predicated upon participant-reported clinical history. V was shortened by 2 bases and J by 3 bases, with 8 bases between the two germline ends. This CDR3 is built from 14 residues. Germline CDR1 and CDR2: MDHEN and SYDVKM. How the authors handled the data: Amplification of reference gene primers was used by the study to estimate nucleated cell counts. TCRdb's copy holds only in-frame clones and misses some; the assay was immunoSEQ multiplex PCR. Clonal size and the V and J genes are those of that table, whereas D and trimming came from the DNA. The table lists about 170,000 clones, over 70% of them singletons.

This receptor was taken from a woman aged 50 to 65 in a cohort exposed to, infected with or recovered from COVID-19 (not recorded which). Sequencing was performed on PBMCs or T cells enriched from blood (not recorded which). The rearrangement uses TRBV28 and TRBJ2-1; a weak D match, TRBD2 (6 bases). CDR3 loop: CASSLGGNYNEQFF. CDR3 bases: TGTGCCAGCAGTTTAGGCGGGAACTACAATGAGCAGTTCTTC. Based on the CDR3 plus reference TRBV28 and TRBJ2-1, the full variable domain is DVKVTQSSRYLVKRTGEKVFLECVQDMDHENMFWYRQDPGLGLRLIYFSYDVKMKEKGDIPEGYSVSREKKERFSLILESASTNQTSMYLCASSLGGNYNEQFFGPGTRLTVL.